This passage covers 20 T cell receptor beta chains from one sample sequenced in a study of cytomegalovirus exposure and HLA in healthy donors. The PCR contained 60 Vbeta and 13 Jbeta primers. Measured with immunoSEQ multiplex PCR; TCRdb has only the in-frame clones, and not every one. This table has about 200,000 clones, approximately 85% appearing once. Sequenced input: PBMCs. The receptors shown here come from a woman in her thirties or forties in good health and CMV-seronegative.

The rearrangement joins TRBV4-2 to TRBJ2-1; 10 nucleotides align to TRBD2. Trimming cost V 0 bases and J 3 bases; bases outside gene matches: 5. Germline values: CDR1 LGHNA, CDR2 YNFKEQ. There are 17 residues in the CDR3. The CDR3 region is CASSQDGLADFYNEQFF. In DNA, the CDR3 is TGTGCCAGCAGCCAAGACGGACTAGCGGACTTCTACAATGAGCAGTTCTTC.

The genes are TRBV6-5 and TRBJ1-5, with no clear D. The CDR3 contains 14 residues. Germline V gene sequence: CDR1 MNHEY, CDR2 SVGAGI. The germline V and J ends were trimmed by 2 bases and 6 bases, with 11 bases remaining between them. The DNA of the CDR3 is TGTGCCAGCAGTTACCTGGGAGGCTCTCAGCCCCAGCATTTT. This encodes CASSYLGGSQPQHF.

V is TRBV30 and J is TRBJ2-7, with TRBD1 matching 9 bases. CDR1 and CDR2 (germline): GTSNPN, SVGIG (reference sequence). This CDR3 contains 14 residues. V trimming: 3 bases; J trimming: 0 bases; junction bases outside the gene matches: 3. The CDR3 nucleotides read TGTGCCTGGAGCTTGGGACAGGGCTCCTACGAGCAGTACTTC. It codes for CAWSLGQGSYEQYF.

This clone was counted a few times. The rearrangement joins TRBV5-6 to TRBJ2-7, with a possible D match to TRBD1 (6 bases). V gave up 3 bases and J gave up 4 bases, with 14 bases separating them. The CDR3 is made up of 14 amino acids. From germline, CDR1 is SGHDT and CDR2 YYEEEE. CDR3 protein: CASSSSDSPYEQYF. DNA of the CDR3: TGTGCCAGCAGCTCTTCGGACAGTCCATACGAGCAGTACTTC.

This sequence joins TRBV4-2 and TRBJ1-5; D call uncertain. Germline values: CDR1 LGHNA, CDR2 YNFKEQ. The CDR3 has 12 residues. Trimming stripped 4 bases from V and 9 bases from J, with 10 bases between. The CDR3: CASSPLSSPQHF. As DNA, the CDR3 is TGTGCCAGCAGCCCCCTTTCCTCGCCCCAGCATTTT.

The chain is built from TRBV13 and TRBJ2-7; 7 bases are a match to TRBD1. The trim removed 2 bases at V and 2 bases at J, leaving 3 bases unmatched. The germline CDR1 and CDR2 sequences are PRHDT and FYEKMQ (reference sequence). The CDR3 is 14 amino acids. The CDR3 loop is CASSLFQGAYEQYF. In DNA, the CDR3 is TGTGCCAGCAGCTTATTCCAGGGGGCCTACGAGCAGTACTTC.

The genes are TRBV19 and TRBJ1-3; D is unclear. Germline V gives CDR1 LNHDA, CDR2 SQIVND (reference sequence). The CDR3 loop spans 16 amino acids. The V end was cut by 2 bases, the J end by 4 bases, with 15 bases between. CDR3 DNA: TGTGCCAGTAGTATATACGCCGGCGAGCGGGGAAACACCATATATTTT. Its translation: CASSIYAGERGNTIYF.

This clone was detected only once. V and J are TRBV7-3 and TRBJ2-3, with 12 bases matching TRBD2. Germline V gene data show CDR1 as SGHTA and CDR2 as FQGTGA. This CDR3 spans 16 amino acids. J was trimmed by 0 bases and V by 5 bases; bases with no gene match: 3. CDR3 nucleotide sequence: TGTGCCAGCAGCCTCGGACTAGCGGGAAGCACAGATACGCAGTATTTT. Protein product: CASSLGLAGSTDTQYF.

The rearrangement links TRBV7-3 to TRBJ2-1; TRBD2 agrees at 16 bases. CDR3 length: 16 amino acids. Germline V gene lookup returns CDR1 SGHTA and CDR2 FQGTGA. The V gene end was trimmed by 5 bases and the J gene end by 13 bases; junction bases not matched to a gene: 11. CDR3: CASSPGTSGRAVEQFF. The CDR3 DNA sequence: TGTGCCAGCAGCCCCGGGACTAGCGGGAGGGCCGTGGAACAGTTCTTC.

The V and J genes are TRBV9 and TRBJ1-4, with a possible D match to TRBD1 (6 bases). The V end was cut by 0 bases, the J end by 2 bases, with 11 bases between. Germline loops: CDR1 SGDLS, CDR2 YYNGEE. The CDR3 spans 16 residues. In nucleotides, the CDR3 is TGTGCCAGCAGCGTAGCAGGGGCTGGTACTAATGAAAAACTGTTTTTT. Protein product: CASSVAGAGTNEKLFF.

The chain carries TRBV7-9 and TRBJ1-2; D is unresolved. This CDR3 comprises 14 residues. V lost 3 bases to trimming and J lost 5 bases, with 13 bases between them. CDR1 SEHNR and CDR2 FQNEAQ come from the germline V gene (reference sequence). The chain's CDR3 is CASSLEQSIYGYTF. CDR3 nucleotides: TGTGCCAGCAGCTTGGAACAGAGCATATATGGCTACACCTTC.

The rearrangement links TRBV5-1 to TRBJ2-5; 14 bases map to TRBD2. This CDR3 has 17 amino acids. Germline CDR1 and CDR2: SGHRS and YFSETQ. Trimming removed 4 bases from V and 1 base from J; junction bases left unmatched: 6. The CDR3 nucleotides read TGCGCCAGCAGCCCGGGACTAGCGGGAGAGGCCCAAGAGACCCAGTACTTC. Encoded protein: CASSPGLAGEAQETQYF.

The V call is TRBV2, the J call TRBJ2-7; 12 nucleotides match TRBD2. V trimming: 6 bases; J trimming: 5 bases; junction bases outside the gene matches: 8. The CDR3 has 15 amino acids. CDR1 and CDR2 from the germline V gene are SNHLY and FYNNEI. Here the CDR3 DNA reads TGTGCCAGCAGCCTGACTAGCGGGAGAATCCACGAGCAGTACTTC. Its protein is CASSLTSGRIHEQYF.

This clone has more than one count but fewer than ten. The chain recombines TRBV4-1 with TRBJ2-7; 7 bases are shared with TRBD2. CDR1 is MGHRA, CDR2 YSYEKL, per germline. The CDR3 is 16 amino acids. J gave up 0 bases and V 0 bases, and 5 bases lay outside the gene matches. Here the CDR3 reads CASSQDIAGDSYEQYF. CDR3 DNA sequence: TGCGCCAGCAGCCAAGATATCGCGGGAGACTCCTACGAGCAGTACTTC.

This clone was seen once. The chain links TRBV5-1 to TRBJ1-3; D is possibly TRBD1 (5 bases). Germline V gene lookup returns CDR1 SGHRS and CDR2 YFSETQ. The CDR3 runs 14 residues. The V end lost 4 bases, the J end lost 3 bases, and 11 bases lay between the germline ends. CDR3 sequence (DNA): TGCGCCAGCAGCCTGGACATCCTTGGAAACACCATATATTTT. Its translation is CASSLDILGNTIYF.

The genes are TRBV6-1 and TRBJ2-1, with 10 bases that match TRBD2. The length of the CDR3 is 16 residues. V trimming: 3 bases; J trimming: 0 bases; junction bases outside the gene matches: 2. From germline, CDR1 is MNHNS and CDR2 SASEGT. The CDR3 region has the DNA TGTGCCAGCAGTGACTGGACTAGCGGCTCCTACAATGAGCAGTTCTTC. Translating it yields CASSDWTSGSYNEQFF.

The rearrangement uses TRBV10-3 and TRBJ2-7; D may be TRBD1 (6 bases). CDR3 length equals 13 residues. V was trimmed by 0 bases and J by 9 bases, leaving 12 bases between them. Per germline, CDR1 ENHRY and CDR2 SYGVKD. The CDR3 sequence: CAISESRGNTQYF. The CDR3 DNA reads TGTGCCATCAGTGAGTCGAGGGGGAACACGCAGTACTTC.

The J gene is TRBJ2-7, the V gene TRBV6-1; 9 positions agree with TRBD1. The trim removed 7 bases at V and 6 bases at J, leaving 10 bases unmatched. CDR3 length: 14 amino acids. Germline lookup yields CDR1 MNHNS and CDR2 SASEGT. CDR3 coding DNA: TGTGCCAGCACGCAGCCGGGACAGGGCCCCGAGCAGTACTTC. It is translated as CASTQPGQGPEQYF.

This chain joins TRBV7-2 and TRBJ2-3; no clear D gene. Trimming left V 3 bases short and J 3 bases short, with 7 bases between. This CDR3 comprises 13 residues. Germline CDR1 is SGHTA and CDR2 is FQGNSA. The CDR3 DNA sequence: TGTGCCAGCAGCTTTAGCCTTACAGATACGCAGTATTTT. Translated, it gives CASSFSLTDTQYF.

This chain uses TRBV30 with TRBJ1-2; D ambiguous. This CDR3 has 12 residues. V was clipped by 2 bases and J by 4 bases, with 8 bases between them. Germline-derived CDR1 and CDR2 are GTSNPN and SVGIG (reference sequence). CDR3 in amino acids: CAWSREVYGYTF. The CDR3, as DNA: TGTGCCTGGAGTCGGGAAGTCTATGGCTACACCTTC.